These 4 T cell receptor beta chains came from one sample sequenced in a study of CD8+CD57+ T cells in acquired aplastic anemia. Genomic DNA, the template, was used for profiling of the TCR beta VDJ and CDR3. TCRdb passed the reads through MiXCR, listing each CDR3 protein once. The sample consists of approximately 380,000 distinct CDR3 sequences, under 80% of them appearing once. The material sequenced was sorted CD4+, CD8+, or CD8+CD57+ T cells (not recorded which) from PBMCs. These receptors came from a human donor in good health, serving as a control.

This clonotype was recorded many times. The rearrangement uses TRBV5-1 and TRBJ1-1; D is perhaps TRBD1 (6 bases). Germline V gene lookup returns CDR1 SGHRS and CDR2 YFSETQ. The V gene lost 0 bases and the J gene lost 0 bases, with 12 bases spanning the gap. The CDR3 consists of 16 residues. CDR3 coding DNA: TGCGCCAGCAGCTTGGCCCAAGGGGGAATGAACACTGAAGCTTTCTTT. Translation gives CASSLAQGGMNTEAFF.

The CDR3 region has the DNA TGTGCCAGCAGTGAATGGGCGGCTGAAGCTTTCTTT. Protein product: CASSEWAAEAFF. The rearrangement joins TRBV25-1 to TRBJ1-1; D gene ambiguous. This CDR3 comprises 12 residues. Between the trimmed V and J ends, which lost 1 base and 6 bases, there was a span of 6 bases. Germline V gives CDR1 MGHDK, CDR2 SYGVNS.

This clonotype has a handful of counts. This chain links TRBV6-4 with TRBJ2-1; D is perhaps TRBD2 (5 bases). The CDR3 covers 15 residues. In germline, CDR1 is MRHNA, CDR2 SNTAGT. Trimming removed 10 bases at V and 4 bases at J, with 20 bases between. CDR3 protein: CAISGTCEQYNEQFF. DNA of the CDR3: TGTGCCATCAGCGGTACTTGCGAACAATACAATGAGCAGTTCTTC.

The chain links TRBV7-9 to TRBJ2-7; D unclear. V was clipped by 2 bases and J by 12 bases, with 23 bases between them. CDR3 length: 15 residues. Germline V gene lookup returns CDR1 SEHNR and CDR2 FQNEAQ (reference sequence). CDR3 sequence: CASSLITITLGTGYF. The CDR3, as DNA: TGTGCCAGCAGCTTAATTACGATTACGCTGGGCACCGGGTACTTC.